A single sample gave rise to the 32 T cell receptor beta chains below, sequenced in a study of blood T cell repertoires in COVID-19. Profiling relied on immunoSEQ multiplex PCR, and the TCRdb table lists in-frame clones only, not all of them. The sample has about 190,000 clones; 65% to 80% are singletons. The sequencing sample was made of peripheral blood. Every receptor here comes from a woman in her forties or fifties with acute or convalescent COVID-19.

The genes are TRBV2 and TRBJ1-6; 9 positions agree with TRBD1. The V gene end was trimmed by 4 bases and the J gene end by 3 bases; junction bases not matched to a gene: 7. The CDR3 is 17 amino acids. CDR1 is SNHLY, CDR2 FYNNEI, per germline. Written as DNA, the CDR3 is TGTGCCAGCAGTGGTCGGGACAGGGCGGTCTATAATTCACCCCTCCACTTT. Translating it yields CASSGRDRAVYNSPLHF.

In its sample, this clone was seen a few times. The chain employs TRBV5-1 and TRBJ1-2; 8 nucleotides line up with TRBD1. The CDR3 spans 16 residues. V dropped 3 bases and J dropped 0; count of bases not matched to a gene: 7. The germline CDR1 and CDR2 sequences are SGHRS and YFSETQ. The CDR3: CASSSQGARANYGYTF. The CDR3 region has the DNA TGCGCCAGCAGCTCGCAGGGGGCGAGAGCTAACTATGGCTACACCTTC.

J is TRBJ1-2 and V is TRBV6-5, with 7 bases fitting TRBD1. Unmatched junction bases numbered 9, after V lost 0 bases and J lost 8 bases. Germline CDR1 reads MNHEY; CDR2 reads SVGAGI. This CDR3 spans 15 amino acids. CDR3 protein: CASSYSRVTGDGYTF. CDR3 DNA sequence: TGTGCCAGCAGTTACTCGAGGGTTACAGGGGACGGCTACACCTTC.

This clone was picked up one time. V is TRBV27 and J is TRBJ2-1; D might be TRBD1 (5 bases). Germline V gene lookup returns CDR1 MNHEY and CDR2 SMNVEV (reference sequence). Deletions cut 8 bases from V and 0 bases from J, with 11 bases between. This CDR3 is 14 amino acids long. This CDR3 is CASQGLNSYNEQFF. In DNA, the CDR3 is TGTGCCAGCCAGGGCCTAAACTCCTACAATGAGCAGTTCTTC.

The chain uses TRBV6-5 and TRBJ1-6; 8 bases map to TRBD1. There are 14 residues in the CDR3. Germline CDR1 and CDR2: MNHEY and SVGAGI. The V gene end was trimmed by 6 bases and the J gene end by 6 bases; junction bases not matched to a gene: 4. This CDR3 reads CASSLGQGNSPLHF. The CDR3 nucleotides read TGTGCCAGCAGCCTCGGACAGGGTAATTCACCCCTCCACTTT.

The chain is built from TRBV29-1 and TRBJ2-2, with 7 bases matching TRBD2. The CDR3 is 11 residues long. J lost 5 bases, V lost 7 bases, and 1 base had no gene match. CDR1 and CDR2 (germline): SQVTM, ANQGSEA. The CDR3 sequence: CSARGTGELFF. Here the CDR3 DNA reads TGCAGCGCGCGGGGGACCGGGGAGCTGTTTTTT.

This rearrangement joins TRBV6-5 to TRBJ1-5, with D perhaps matching TRBD1 (5 bases). The CDR3 has 13 amino acids. CDR1 and CDR2 from the germline V gene are MNHEY and SVGAGI. V dropped 2 bases and J dropped 4 bases, with 6 bases sitting between them. CDR3 amino acids: CASSYGGNQPQHF. CDR3 nucleotides: TGTGCCAGCAGTTACGGGGGGAATCAGCCCCAGCATTTT.

V gene TRBV28 combines with J gene TRBJ1-2; D ambiguous. V was clipped by 5 bases and J by 6 bases, with 10 bases between them. The CDR3 extends over 12 amino acids. Germline CDR1 is MDHEN and CDR2 is SYDVKM. As DNA, the CDR3 is TGTGCCAGCAGTCAAGGGAGGGATGGCTACACCTTC. This gives the protein CASSQGRDGYTF.

This clone was found once. The rearrangement links TRBV5-5 to TRBJ2-7; D may be TRBD1 (5 bases). The CDR3 is 16 amino acids. Germline V gives CDR1 SGHKS, CDR2 YYEKEE (reference sequence). Trimming left V 2 bases short and J 4 bases short, with 19 bases between. The CDR3, as DNA: TGTGCCAGCAGCTTATCGCCGCCAGGGAAGGGATACGAGCAGTACTTC. It codes for CASSLSPPGKGYEQYF. Looking up the rest from reference TRBV5-5 and TRBJ2-7 gives the full variable domain: DAGVTQSPTHLIKTRGQQVTLRCSPISGHKSVSWYQQVLGQGPQFIFQYYEKEERGRGNFPDRFSARQFPNYSSELNVNALLLGDSALYLCASSLSPPGKGYEQYFGPGTRLTVT.

This clone showed up just once. CDR3 in amino acids: CASSLRTGRRWEKLFF. Written as DNA, the CDR3 is TGTGCCAGCAGTTTGCGGACAGGGCGGAGGTGGGAAAAACTGTTTTTT. This sequence joins TRBV28 and TRBJ1-4; 8 bases map to TRBD1. Trimming cost V 3 bases and J 8 bases; bases outside gene matches: 11. Germline V gives CDR1 MDHEN, CDR2 SYDVKM. The CDR3 length is 16 residues. The full variable domain, completed using reference TRBV28 and TRBJ1-4, is DVKVTQSSRYLVKRTGEKVFLECVQDMDHENMFWYRQDPGLGLRLIYFSYDVKMKEKGDIPEGYSVSREKKERFSLILESASTNQTSMYLCASSLRTGRRWEKLFFGSGTQLSVL.

This clone was picked up a small number of times. The V gene is TRBV9, the J gene TRBJ2-3; TRBD1 matches at 9 bases. Trimming at V came to 0 bases and at J to 2 bases, leaving 1 base not matched to a gene. Germline V gene lookup returns CDR1 SGDLS and CDR2 YYNGEE. The CDR3 length is 15 residues. The CDR3 sequence is CASSVDRGPTDTQYF. CDR3 sequence (DNA): TGTGCCAGCAGCGTAGACAGGGGGCCCACAGATACGCAGTATTTT.

This clone was picked up a small number of times. V is TRBV12-5 and J is TRBJ1-5; tentatively, D is TRBD1 (6 bases). This CDR3 has 12 amino acids. Looked up from germline, CDR1 is LGHNT and CDR2 is FRNRAP. Trimming removed 7 bases at V and 7 bases at J, with 11 bases between. The CDR3 region has the DNA TGTGCTAGTGTTCAGGGACACCAGCCCCAGCATTTT. It specifies CASVQGHQPQHF.

A few counts support this clone. The chain couples TRBV28 to TRBJ1-3; D unresolved. Per germline, CDR1 MDHEN and CDR2 SYDVKM. V was cut by 5 bases and J by 0 bases, with 14 bases left in between. This CDR3 comprises 16 residues. In nucleotides, the CDR3 is TGTGCCAGCAGTCCCCCCGAACGGAGCTCTGGAAACACCATATATTTT. Its protein is CASSPPERSSGNTIYF. Looking up the rest from reference TRBV28 and TRBJ1-3 gives the full variable domain: DVKVTQSSRYLVKRTGEKVFLECVQDMDHENMFWYRQDPGLGLRLIYFSYDVKMKEKGDIPEGYSVSREKKERFSLILESASTNQTSMYLCASSPPERSSGNTIYFGEGSWLTVV.

The chain carries TRBV5-1 and TRBJ2-3; TRBD2 agrees at 9 bases. The CDR3 runs 14 residues. Per germline, CDR1 SGHRS and CDR2 YFSETQ. The trim removed 7 bases at V and 4 bases at J, leaving 7 bases unmatched. The CDR3 region is CASGGGAPADTQYF. The CDR3 DNA follows: TGCGCCAGCGGCGGGGGGGCCCCCGCAGATACGCAGTATTTT.

The chain's CDR3 is CATGRDKYNEQFF. In DNA form, the CDR3 reads TGTGCCACCGGCCGGGACAAATACAATGAGCAGTTCTTC. The rearrangement uses TRBV10-3 and TRBJ2-1; TRBD1 is a possible D gene (6 bases). The V end lost 10 bases, the J end lost 4 bases, and 14 bases lay between the germline ends. Germline-derived CDR1 and CDR2 are ENHRY and SYGVKD. This CDR3 region has 13 residues.

The chain employs TRBV24-1 and TRBJ2-2; D is possibly TRBD2 (7 bases). Germline lookup yields CDR1 KGHDR and CDR2 SFDVKD. This CDR3 has 20 amino acids. Trimming took off 1 base at V and 0 bases at J, with 20 bases between the two ends. The CDR3 region has the DNA TGTGCCACCAGTGATTTCCACCGCCGGACAGCGGGGACGAACACCGGGGAGCTGTTTTTT. Translation gives CATSDFHRRTAGTNTGELFF.

This chain connects TRBV24-1 to TRBJ2-3; no clear D. The length of the CDR3 is 13 residues. The germline V and J ends were trimmed by 4 bases and 6 bases, with 10 bases remaining between them. Germline-derived CDR1 and CDR2 are KGHDR and SFDVKD. This chain's CDR3 is CATSDPGRDTQYF. Written as DNA, the CDR3 is TGTGCCACCAGTGACCCAGGAAGGGATACGCAGTATTTT.

This chain uses TRBV10-1 with TRBJ2-1; TRBD2 matches at 10 bases. Trimming removed 5 bases from V and 6 bases from J; junction bases left unmatched: 4. The CDR3 loop spans 14 amino acids. Per the germline V gene, CDR1 is WNHNN and CDR2 is SYGVQD (reference sequence). Here the CDR3 DNA reads TGCGCCAGCAGTTTAGCGGGGGGATCCAATGAGCAGTTCTTC. It yields the protein CASSLAGGSNEQFF.

The gene calls are TRBV14 and TRBJ1-2, with D maybe TRBD1 (5 bases). The germline V and J ends were trimmed by 5 bases and 8 bases, with 18 bases remaining between them. Germline CDR1 SGHDN, CDR2 FVKESK. CDR3 length equals 14 residues. The CDR3 DNA sequence: TGTGCCAGCAGCAAAGGGGAGGGACGCAGGGGCTACACCTTC. Translated: CASSKGEGRRGYTF.

The chain links TRBV7-9 to TRBJ1-4; 9 positions match TRBD1. The germline V gene has CDR1 SEHNR and CDR2 FQNEAQ (reference sequence). The CDR3 covers 14 residues. Trimming at V came to 5 bases and at J to 8 bases, leaving 6 bases not matched to a gene. CDR3 coding DNA: TGTGCCAGCAGCCGGGGGACAGGGAGAGAAAAACTGTTTTTT. It is translated as CASSRGTGREKLFF. The full variable domain, its missing parts supplied by reference TRBV7-9 and TRBJ1-4, is DTGVSQNPRHKITKRGQNVTFRCDPISEHNRLYWYRQTLGQGPEFLTYFQNEAQLEKSRLLSDRFSAERPKGSFSTLEIQRTEQGDSAMYLCASSRGTGREKLFFGSGTQLSVL.

The rearrangement uses TRBV5-1 and TRBJ1-1; no clear D gene. CDR3 size: 13 residues. Germline V gene data show CDR1 as SGHRS and CDR2 as YFSETQ. V shed 2 bases and J shed 6 bases, with 11 bases lying between them. The CDR3 coding sequence is TGCGCCAGCAGCTTCCGGGGAAGCGCTGAAGCTTTCTTT. Translating gives CASSFRGSAEAFF.

This clone showed up just once. The rearrangement links TRBV27 to TRBJ1-2, with unresolved D. The CDR3 length is 17 residues. Deletions cut 7 bases from V and 1 base from J, with 22 bases between. Germline V gene data show CDR1 as MNHEY and CDR2 as SMNVEV (reference sequence). The CDR3 here is CASTTSRGGWDNYGYTF. As DNA, the CDR3 is TGTGCCAGCACTACCTCTCGGGGAGGGTGGGATAACTATGGCTACACCTTC.

V is TRBV7-8 and J is TRBJ1-2, with D unclear. This CDR3 is built from 14 residues. Germline CDR1 is SGHVS and CDR2 is FQNEAQ. V lost 6 bases to trimming and J lost 1 base, with 12 bases between them. CDR3 sequence (DNA): TGTGCCAGCAGTCGGGCGGGAGGTAACTATGGCTACACCTTC. Protein product: CASSRAGGNYGYTF.

The rearrangement joins TRBV7-2 to TRBJ1-3; no definite D call. The CDR3 runs to 18 residues. Per the germline V gene, CDR1 is SGHTA and CDR2 is FQGNSA. V lost 1 base, J lost 0 bases, and 16 bases lay in between. CDR3 sequence reads: CASSLVVQQVPSGNTIYF. The CDR3 DNA sequence: TGTGCCAGCAGCTTAGTGGTACAGCAAGTACCCTCTGGAAACACCATATATTTT.

This chain joins TRBV28 and TRBJ1-5; 7 bases agree with TRBD1. The CDR3 runs to 18 residues. Germline V CDR1 and CDR2: MDHEN, SYDVKM. J gave up 3 bases and V 6 bases, and 17 bases lay outside the gene matches. The CDR3 nucleotides read TGTGCCAGCAGACTTATCGGTGGGACAGCTCATTACAATCAGCCCCAGCATTTT. Protein product: CASRLIGGTAHYNQPQHF.

This chain links TRBV30 with TRBJ1-4, with 7 nucleotides matching TRBD1. Germline trimming cut 1 base from V and 4 bases from J; bases unmatched to any gene: 3. CDR1 and CDR2 (germline): GTSNPN, SVGIG (reference sequence). The CDR3 loop spans 14 amino acids. DNA for the CDR3: TGTGCCTGGAGTGCCCGGGACAGTAATGAAAAACTGTTTTTT. Amino acids: CAWSARDSNEKLFF.

The chain uses TRBV4-1 and TRBJ2-1, with no clear D. The germline V gene has CDR1 MGHRA and CDR2 YSYEKL. V gave up 4 bases and J gave up 8 bases, with 18 bases separating them. The CDR3 has 15 amino acids. CDR3 sequence: CASSRPWPLFDEQFF. The CDR3, as DNA: TGCGCCAGCAGCCGGCCTTGGCCGCTCTTCGATGAGCAGTTCTTC.

This clone was counted a few times. The V call is TRBV7-9, the J call TRBJ2-1; 8 nucleotides align to TRBD2. Germline trimming cut 1 base from V and 0 bases from J; bases unmatched to any gene: 2. The CDR3 runs 16 residues. The V gene's germline CDR1 is SEHNR and CDR2 FQNEAQ (reference sequence). This chain's CDR3 is CASSLGSGNSYNEQFF. The CDR3 DNA sequence: TGTGCCAGCAGCTTAGGTAGCGGGAACTCCTACAATGAGCAGTTCTTC.

This chain uses TRBV6-6 with TRBJ2-5; 9 positions match TRBD1. V dropped 2 bases and J dropped 5; count of bases not matched to a gene: 6. The CDR3 extends over 15 amino acids. CDR1 MNHNY and CDR2 SVGAGI come from the germline V gene (reference sequence). The CDR3 bases are TGTGCCAGCAGTTACACACAGGGGGCGGGGGAGACCCAGTACTTC. Translated, it gives CASSYTQGAGETQYF.

This rearrangement joins TRBV30 to TRBJ1-5; TRBD1 aligns across 9 bases. CDR1 GTSNPN and CDR2 SVGIG come from the germline V gene (reference sequence). The trim removed 0 bases at V and 6 bases at J, leaving 3 bases unmatched. This CDR3 region has 14 residues. CDR3 sequence: CAWSVQGAGQPQHF. CDR3 nucleotide sequence: TGTGCCTGGAGTGTACAGGGGGCCGGTCAGCCCCAGCATTTT.

The chain links TRBV9 to TRBJ2-7; 10 positions match TRBD1. This CDR3 contains 14 residues. J gave up 5 bases and V 3 bases, and 5 bases lay outside the gene matches. The germline gives CDR1 SGDLS, CDR2 YYNGEE. The CDR3 protein is CASSGGQGIDEQYF. DNA of the CDR3: TGTGCCAGCAGCGGGGGACAGGGGATCGACGAGCAGTACTTC.

The CDR3 bases are TGTGCCAGTAGTCTAACAGGGGCCAACTATTTGCTGCGGGACGAGCAGTACTTC. Residues: CASSLTGANYLLRDEQYF. The chain uses TRBV19 and TRBJ2-7; 7 nucleotides line up with TRBD1. The V gene's germline CDR1 is LNHDA and CDR2 SQIVND (reference sequence). V gave up 5 bases and J gave up 5 bases; unmatched junction bases: 21. The CDR3 extends over 18 amino acids.